This record concerns one TCR beta chain sequence. Its antigen is unknown. The data stem from a study of T cells in localized non-small cell lung cancer. Study conclusions and caveats: Adjacent lung exhibited a median of approximately 59 among the 100 most abundant tumor clones. As only one tumor region underwent sequencing, heterogeneity remains possible. Uninvolved adjacent lung, not tumor, had the highest T cell clonality.

TCRdb's copy holds only in-frame clones and misses some; the assay was immunoSEQ multiplex PCR. In the table there are over 20,000 clones, around 90% of which are singletons. Germline V gene sequence: CDR1 SNHLY, CDR2 FYNNEI. CDR3 length: 14 residues. The germline V and J ends were trimmed by 1 base and 1 base, with 7 bases remaining between them. V is TRBV2 and J is TRBJ1-1, with no clear D. Sequenced here: peripheral blood, sampled before any cancer treatment. The clonotype was recovered from a female donor at least 60 years old with stage II squamous cell lung carcinoma. The CDR3 is CASSEGVWNTEAFF. The CDR3 bases are TGTGCCAGCAGTGAAGGGGTGTGGAACACTGAAGCTTTCTTT.